This entry concerns a single T cell receptor (beta chain). The data originate from a study of control samples from healthy donors and cancer patients. Data came from immunoSEQ multiplex PCR; TCRdb stores just in-frame clones and leaves some out. The table lists approximately 190,000 clones, roughly nine tenths of them singletons. V trimming: 4 bases; J trimming: 7 bases; junction bases outside the gene matches: 6. The CDR3 length is 14 residues. Germline V lookup: CDR1 GTSNPN, CDR2 SVGIG (reference sequence). What was sequenced was blood. The receptor's source is a man younger than 40 in good health. The gene calls are TRBV30 and TRBJ1-6; 8 positions match TRBD1. CDR3 in DNA: TGTGCCTGGAATGAGGACAGGGCGAATTCACCCCTCCACTTT. Protein sequence: CAWNEDRANSPLHF. Drawing the rest from reference TRBV30 and TRBJ1-6, the complete variable domain is SQTIHQWPATLVQPVGSPLSLECTVEGTSNPNLYWYRQAAGRGLQLLFYSVGIGQISSEVPQNLSASRPQDRQFILSSKKLLLSDSGFYLCAWNEDRANSPLHFGNGTRLTVT.